The entry below gives a single T cell receptor (beta chain) sequence along with its context. Antigen: not known. The sample comes from a study of shared clonotypes between healthy human individuals. Whole-study results and caveats: Of the naive CD4 clonotypes, roughly 5.2% were shared across several donors. Memory subsets generally showed smaller estimated richness than naive subsets did.

Adults of Caucasian background living in Nashville, Tennessee made up all donors. Some clones are missing from TCRdb's copy, which holds only in-frame ones; the method was immunoSEQ multiplex PCR. Of 180,000 or so clones listed, over 85% are singletons. V lost 1 base and J 1 base, leaving 26 bases between the germline ends. CDR1 and CDR2 (germline): SGHTS, YDEGEE. This CDR3 is built from 20 residues. Sequenced input: naive CD4+ T cells sorted from blood. Documented subset: CD45RA+ positively selected. The rearrangement joins TRBV5-8 to TRBJ2-5; a weak D match, TRBD1 (6 bases). This receptor was obtained from a woman aged 25 to 39 in good health. In nucleotides, the CDR3 is TGTGCCAGCAGCTTGATGTCGTCGTCCCAACCGGGACAAGTCCAAGAGACCCAGTACTTC. This encodes CASSLMSSSQPGQVQETQYF.